These T cell receptor beta chains were read from a single sample in a study of shared clonotypes between healthy human individuals. TCRdb keeps only in-frame clones here, not all; method: immunoSEQ multiplex PCR. In the table there are around 2,000,000 clones, 85% to 95% of which are singletons. The specimen was naive CD4+ T cells sorted from blood. The receptor set was obtained from a man aged 18 to 29 in good health. Each CDR3 is given with its conserved first and last residue. D genes are given only for firm matches. The size entry is marked missing in some rows and otherwise reads once, few, many or a size class.

V	D	size	J	CDR3	DNA
TRBV19	TRBD2	NA	TRBJ2-7	CASSRTSNGNEQYF	TGTGCCAGTAGCAGGACTAGCAACGGGAACGAGCAGTACTTC
TRBV6-6	NA	NA	TRBJ2-2	CASQKVANTGELFF	TGTGCCAGCCAAAAGGTCGCGAACACCGGGGAGCTGTTTTTT
TRBV10-3	NA	NA	TRBJ2-1	CAIRTRNLDEQFF	TGTGCCATCAGAACTAGGAACCTCGATGAGCAGTTCTTC
TRBV7-9	NA	once	TRBJ2-1	CASSPGQGSYNEQFF	TGTGCCAGCAGCCCGGGGCAGGGGTCTTACAATGAGCAGTTCTTC
TRBV27	NA	NA	TRBJ1-6	CASNRQGYNSPLHF	TGTGCCAGCAACAGACAAGGTTATAATTCACCCCTCCACTTT
TRBV30	NA	NA	TRBJ1-3	CAWSMPRIVPGTIYF	TGTGCCTGGAGTATGCCGAGGATCGTCCCGGGAACCATATATTTT
TRBV5-6	TRBD2	NA	TRBJ2-1	CASSKFQGGTSGSIEQFF	TGTGCCAGCAGCAAGTTTCAGGGCGGGACTAGCGGGAGTATTGAGCAGTTCTTC
TRBV5-1	NA	NA	TRBJ2-7	CASKGDRPTYEQYF	TGCGCCAGCAAGGGCGACAGGCCGACCTACGAGCAGTACTTC
TRBV28	NA	NA	TRBJ2-7	CASSLTPGSGPYEQYF	TGTGCCAGCAGTTTAACCCCAGGGAGTGGACCATACGAGCAGTACTTC
TRBV5-1	NA	once	TRBJ2-2	CASSLGVRGYTGELFF	TGCGCCAGCAGCTTGGGCGTGAGGGGATACACCGGGGAGCTGTTTTTT
TRBV7-2	NA	NA	TRBJ2-1	CASEPSWFNEQFF	TGTGCCAGCGAACCTAGCTGGTTCAATGAGCAGTTCTTC
TRBV5-1	NA	NA	TRBJ2-2	CASSSIGRGLNTGELFF	TGCGCCAGCAGCTCGATTGGCAGGGGCTTGAACACCGGGGAGCTGTTTTTT
TRBV19	NA	NA	TRBJ1-5	CASSIVKLWVNDQPQHF	TGTGCCAGTAGTATAGTTAAATTATGGGTGAACGATCAGCCCCAGCATTTT
TRBV29-1	NA	NA	TRBJ1-3	CSVESRFGNTIYF	TGCAGCGTTGAAAGTCGATTTGGAAACACCATATATTTT
TRBV19	NA	NA	TRBJ2-7	CASSILSGRGYEQYF	TGTGCCAGTAGTATTCTTTCCGGGAGAGGTTACGAGCAGTACTTC
TRBV6-5	TRBD2	NA	TRBJ2-7	CASHSGYEQYF	TGTGCCAGCCATAGCGGGTACGAGCAGTACTTC
TRBV5-1	TRBD1	NA	TRBJ1-4	CASRWDRNEKLFF	TGCGCCAGCAGATGGGACAGGAATGAAAAACTGTTTTTT
TRBV2	NA	NA	TRBJ1-2	CASSEAGPSGYTF	TGTGCCAGCAGTGAAGCCGGCCCATCCGGCTACACCTTC
TRBV5-4	TRBD2	NA	TRBJ2-5	CASNRGLAEETQYF	TGTGCCAGCAATCGAGGACTAGCGGAAGAGACCCAGTACTTC
TRBV21-1	NA	NA	TRBJ1-5	CASTAIGLLGNQPQHF	TGTGCCAGCACCGCGATCGGGCTTCTGGGCAATCAGCCCCAGCATTTT
TRBV12-5	NA	NA	TRBJ2-7	CASGLVLDSSYEQYF	TGTGCTAGTGGTTTGGTACTCGACAGCTCCTACGAGCAGTACTTC
TRBV30	TRBD1	NA	TRBJ2-4	CAWSPGTAALAKNIQYF	TGTGCCTGGAGCCCCGGGACAGCCGCTCTAGCCAAAAACATTCAGTACTTC
TRBV7-6	NA	NA	TRBJ1-6	CASSLQTFNSPLHF	TGTGCCAGCAGCTTACAAACCTTTAATTCACCCCTCCACTTT
TRBV5-1	NA	NA	TRBJ1-2	CASSLGQRHYGYTF	TGCGCCAGCAGCTTGGGACAGCGACACTATGGCTACACCTTC
TRBV7-7	NA	NA	TRBJ2-2	CASSLGLQESNTGELFF	TGTGCTAGCAGCTTAGGGTTGCAGGAGTCGAACACCGGGGAGCTGTTTTTT
TRBV6-6	TRBD1	NA	TRBJ1-5	CASRATGGRVSEPQHF	TGTGCCAGCAGGGCCACAGGGGGCCGGGTGTCTGAGCCCCAGCATTTT
TRBV25-1	NA	NA	TRBJ2-7	CASSPNGAVLSYEQYF	TGTGCCAGCAGTCCCAACGGAGCCGTTCTCTCCTACGAGCAGTACTTC
TRBV6-5	NA	NA	TRBJ1-1	CASSYSSLAMNTEAFF	TGTGCCAGCAGTTACTCGAGTTTGGCAATGAACACTGAAGCTTTCTTT
TRBV7-9	TRBD2	NA	TRBJ2-3	CASTRSVREGPSTDTQYF	TGTGCCAGCACCCGCTCAGTGCGGGAGGGTCCTAGCACAGATACGCAGTATTTT
TRBV2	NA	NA	TRBJ1-1	CASSIEKWTEAFF	TGTGCCAGCAGTATTGAGAAATGGACTGAAGCTTTCTTT
TRBV18	NA	NA	TRBJ2-1	CASSPRLGNEQFF	TGTGCCAGCTCGCCGAGGCTGGGGAATGAGCAGTTCTTC
TRBV5-1	NA	NA	TRBJ2-3	CASSWIASTDTQYF	TGCGCCAGCAGCTGGATCGCTAGCACAGATACGCAGTATTTT
TRBV9	TRBD1	NA	TRBJ1-6	CASSSHRGMDSPLHF	TGTGCCAGCAGCTCCCACAGGGGGATGGATTCACCCCTCCACTTT
TRBV4-3	TRBD2	NA	TRBJ2-3	CASSQEVLAGAHDTQYF	TGCGCCAGCAGCCAAGAAGTGCTAGCGGGTGCCCACGATACGCAGTATTTT
TRBV9	NA	NA	TRBJ1-1	CASSVAAGTEAFF	TGTGCCAGCAGCGTAGCCGCAGGGACCGAAGCTTTCTTT
TRBV6-1	TRBD1	few	TRBJ2-7	CASSDQGAYEQYF	TGTGCCAGCAGTGATCAGGGGGCCTACGAGCAGTACTTC
TRBV11-2	NA	NA	TRBJ2-7	CASSLGGQYEQYF	TGTGCCAGCAGCTTAGGTGGCCAATACGAGCAGTACTTC
TRBV2	TRBD2	NA	TRBJ2-4	CASSDLAGISPAKNIQYF	TGTGCCAGCAGTGATCTAGCGGGGATCTCTCCAGCCAAAAACATTCAGTACTTC
TRBV2	NA	NA	TRBJ1-1	CASSGQVENTEAFF	TGTGCCAGCAGTGGGCAAGTTGAGAACACTGAAGCTTTCTTT
TRBV29-1	TRBD1	NA	TRBJ1-1	CSVERTGLGTEAFF	TGCAGCGTTGAGAGGACAGGGTTGGGGACTGAAGCTTTCTTT
TRBV5-4	NA	NA	TRBJ2-2	CASSLEGDTGELFF	TGTGCCAGCAGCTTGGAGGGGGACACCGGGGAGCTGTTTTTT
TRBV23-1	NA	once	TRBJ2-5	CASSQLGATGYF	TGCGCCAGCAGTCAATTGGGGGCGACAGGGTACTTC
TRBV7-2	NA	NA	TRBJ2-2	CASSLDLIVLLPGELFF	TGTGCCAGCAGCTTAGACCTTATTGTTTTGCTCCCCGGGGAGCTGTTTTTT
TRBV6-5	TRBD1	NA	TRBJ2-7	CASSYADRGVAEQYF	TGTGCCAGCAGTTACGCCGACAGGGGGGTCGCCGAGCAGTACTTC
TRBV6-1	TRBD2	NA	TRBJ2-5	CASRERGAQETQYF	TGTGCCAGCAGGGAGCGGGGAGCCCAAGAGACCCAGTACTTC
TRBV6-6	TRBD1	NA	TRBJ2-3	CASSSRRQGGDTQYF	TGTGCCAGCAGTTCCCGGAGACAGGGCGGGGATACGCAGTATTTT
TRBV9	NA	NA	TRBJ2-1	CASSEGTRSSYNEQFF	TGTGCCAGCAGTGAGGGTACTAGGAGCTCCTACAATGAGCAGTTCTTC
TRBV2	NA	NA	TRBJ2-3	CASTRLQDTQYF	TGTGCCAGCACGCGGTTACAAGATACGCAGTATTTT
TRBV10-3	NA	NA	TRBJ2-1	CAISEAGSSYNEQFF	TGTGCCATCAGCGAAGCGGGTAGCTCCTACAATGAGCAGTTCTTC
TRBV5-4	NA	NA	TRBJ2-3	CASSSLDSPSTDTQYF	TGTGCCAGCAGCTCATTGGACTCTCCTAGCACAGATACGCAGTATTTT
TRBV6-4	TRBD1	NA	TRBJ1-6	CASSEDRFSPLHF	TGTGCCAGCAGTGAGGACAGGTTTTCACCCCTCCACTTT
TRBV18	NA	NA	TRBJ2-2	CASSPLDASGNTGELFF	TGTGCCAGCTCACCACTTGATGCCTCCGGGAACACCGGGGAGCTGTTTTTT
TRBV6-1	NA	NA	TRBJ2-3	CASKNFPDTQYF	TGTGCCAGCAAGAATTTCCCAGATACGCAGTATTTT
TRBV27	NA	NA	TRBJ1-1	CASSIWVNTEAFF	TGTGCCAGCAGTATTTGGGTAAACACTGAAGCTTTCTTT